These T cell receptor beta chains were read from a single sample in a study of cytomegalovirus exposure and HLA in healthy donors. Using immunoSEQ multiplex PCR, the repertoire was profiled, and TCRdb retains in-frame clones only, with some absent. Among 75,000 to 80,000 clones listed, about three quarters were seen once. Material: PBMCs. The receptors were sampled from a male donor in good health and CMV-seropositive. Both conserved end residues are part of each CDR3. D genes are given only for firm matches. The listing skips clone size in some rows; elsewhere it reads once, few, many or a size class.

v_call: TRBV6-4
j_call: TRBJ2-3
d_call: -
clone_size: -
cdr3_aa: CASSIQGGTDTQYF
cdr3_nt: TGTGCCAGCAGTATACAGGGAGGCACAGATACGCAGTATTTT

v_call: TRBV5-1
j_call: TRBJ1-1
d_call: -
clone_size: -
cdr3_aa: CASSSGREAVSEAFF
cdr3_nt: TGCGCCAGCAGCTCGGGGAGGGAGGCGGTCTCTGAAGCTTTCTTT

v_call: TRBV10-2
j_call: TRBJ2-5
d_call: TRBD1
clone_size: -
cdr3_aa: CASSDPGGRAETQYF
cdr3_nt: TGCGCCAGCAGTGATCCAGGGGGCAGGGCGGAGACCCAGTACTTC

v_call: TRBV19
j_call: TRBJ2-3
d_call: TRBD2
clone_size: -
cdr3_aa: CASSVATSGGGDTQYF
cdr3_nt: TGTGCCAGTAGTGTCGCGACTAGCGGGGGTGGCGATACGCAGTATTTT

v_call: TRBV27
j_call: TRBJ2-1
d_call: TRBD2
clone_size: -
cdr3_aa: CASSLPSGLAGGGEQFF
cdr3_nt: TGTGCCAGCAGTTTACCATCGGGACTAGCGGGAGGCGGTGAGCAGTTCTTC

v_call: TRBV7-2
j_call: TRBJ2-1
d_call: -
clone_size: once
cdr3_aa: CASSLGGGAWNEQFF
cdr3_nt: TGTGCCAGCAGCTTAGGTGGGGGGGCCTGGAATGAGCAGTTCTTC

v_call: TRBV2
j_call: TRBJ1-5
d_call: -
clone_size: -
cdr3_aa: CASSEAPQGNQPQHF
cdr3_nt: TGTGCCAGCAGTGAAGCACCCCAGGGCAATCAGCCCCAGCATTTT

v_call: TRBV11-2
j_call: TRBJ2-7
d_call: -
clone_size: -
cdr3_aa: CASSLIDTAGYEQYF
cdr3_nt: TGTGCCAGCAGCTTAATCGACACGGCGGGCTACGAGCAGTACTTC

v_call: TRBV4-3
j_call: TRBJ2-5
d_call: TRBD2
clone_size: -
cdr3_aa: CASSQASGGLGGETQYF
cdr3_nt: TGCGCCAGCAGCCAAGCTAGCGGGGGGCTCGGTGGAGAGACCCAGTACTTC

v_call: TRBV30
j_call: TRBJ1-1
d_call: -
clone_size: -
cdr3_aa: CARQGEVGTEAFF
cdr3_nt: TGTGCCCGGCAGGGTGAGGTGGGCACTGAAGCTTTCTTT

v_call: TRBV2
j_call: TRBJ1-5
d_call: TRBD1
clone_size: -
cdr3_aa: CASSDDRAGNQPQHF
cdr3_nt: TGTGCCAGCAGTGACGACAGGGCTGGCAATCAGCCCCAGCATTTT

v_call: TRBV10-3
j_call: TRBJ2-5
d_call: -
clone_size: -
cdr3_aa: CAISTDIPETQYF
cdr3_nt: TGTGCCATCAGTACGGACATCCCAGAGACCCAGTACTTC

v_call: TRBV6-6
j_call: TRBJ2-7
d_call: TRBD1
clone_size: -
cdr3_aa: CASSPPGQYSYEQYF
cdr3_nt: TGTGCCAGCAGCCCACCGGGACAGTACTCCTACGAGCAGTACTTC

v_call: TRBV29-1
j_call: TRBJ2-7
d_call: -
clone_size: few
cdr3_aa: CSVGGSGNSYEQYF
cdr3_nt: TGCAGCGTTGGCGGTAGCGGAAACTCCTACGAGCAGTACTTC

v_call: TRBV18
j_call: TRBJ1-5
d_call: -
clone_size: -
cdr3_aa: CASSPLEGGSRIQPQHF
cdr3_nt: TGTGCCAGCTCACCACTGGAGGGGGGGAGTCGGATTCAGCCCCAGCATTTT

v_call: TRBV7-2
j_call: TRBJ2-7
d_call: TRBD1
clone_size: -
cdr3_aa: CASSLQGVYEQYF
cdr3_nt: TGTGCCAGCAGCTTACAGGGGGTGTACGAGCAGTACTTC

v_call: TRBV6-1
j_call: TRBJ1-1
d_call: TRBD1
clone_size: -
cdr3_aa: CASSDGQGRMNTEAFF
cdr3_nt: TGTGCCAGCAGTGACGGACAGGGGCGGATGAACACTGAAGCTTTCTTT

v_call: TRBV11-2
j_call: TRBJ2-7
d_call: TRBD2
clone_size: -
cdr3_aa: CASSLDWASGTEQYF
cdr3_nt: TGTGCCAGCAGCTTAGATTGGGCTAGCGGCACCGAGCAGTACTTC

v_call: TRBV7-2
j_call: TRBJ2-5
d_call: -
clone_size: -
cdr3_aa: CASRPLSGFGETQYF
cdr3_nt: TGTGCCAGCAGACCGCTCTCGGGGTTTGGAGAGACCCAGTACTTC

v_call: TRBV30
j_call: TRBJ1-3
d_call: -
clone_size: -
cdr3_aa: CAWRALIDSGNTIYF
cdr3_nt: TGTGCCTGGAGAGCATTGATAGACTCTGGAAACACCATATATTTT

v_call: TRBV27
j_call: TRBJ2-5
d_call: TRBD2
clone_size: -
cdr3_aa: CASSLTSARPETQYF
cdr3_nt: TGTGCCAGCAGCTTAACTAGCGCACGACCGGAGACCCAGTACTTC

v_call: TRBV18
j_call: TRBJ2-5
d_call: -
clone_size: once
cdr3_aa: CASSPPWAQETQYF
cdr3_nt: TGTGCCAGCTCACCACCGTGGGCGCAAGAGACCCAGTACTTC

v_call: TRBV11-2
j_call: TRBJ2-1
d_call: TRBD2
clone_size: -
cdr3_aa: CASSRWTSGIVNEQFF
cdr3_nt: TGTGCCAGCAGCCGGTGGACTAGCGGGATCGTCAATGAGCAGTTCTTC

v_call: TRBV5-1
j_call: TRBJ2-1
d_call: -
clone_size: -
cdr3_aa: CASSLGDSLNEQFF
cdr3_nt: TGCGCCAGCAGCTTGGGGGACTCCCTAAATGAGCAGTTCTTC

v_call: TRBV29-1
j_call: TRBJ2-5
d_call: -
clone_size: -
cdr3_aa: CSVVASQETQYF
cdr3_nt: TGCAGCGTTGTAGCGTCCCAAGAGACCCAGTACTTC

v_call: TRBV2
j_call: TRBJ1-5
d_call: TRBD1
clone_size: -
cdr3_aa: CASSGDRLSNQPQHF
cdr3_nt: TGTGCCAGCAGTGGGGACAGGCTGAGCAATCAGCCCCAGCATTTT

v_call: TRBV19
j_call: TRBJ1-1
d_call: TRBD1
clone_size: -
cdr3_aa: CASSRDRGATEAFF
cdr3_nt: TGTGCCAGTAGCCGGGACAGGGGGGCCACTGAAGCTTTCTTT

v_call: TRBV27
j_call: TRBJ2-1
d_call: TRBD2
clone_size: -
cdr3_aa: CASSGGVGTSGYNEQFF
cdr3_nt: TGTGCCAGCAGCGGGGGGGTCGGGACTAGCGGCTACAATGAGCAGTTCTTC

v_call: TRBV7-9
j_call: TRBJ1-5
d_call: -
clone_size: few
cdr3_aa: CASSLIGGSNQPQHF
cdr3_nt: TGTGCCAGCAGCTTAATTGGCGGGTCCAATCAGCCCCAGCATTTT

v_call: TRBV5-1
j_call: TRBJ2-2
d_call: -
clone_size: -
cdr3_aa: CASSAGGGTGELFF
cdr3_nt: TGCGCCAGCAGTGCCGGGGGTGGCACCGGGGAGCTGTTTTTT

v_call: TRBV30
j_call: TRBJ2-1
d_call: -
clone_size: -
cdr3_aa: CAWTTRGPPPVF
cdr3_nt: TGTGCCTGGACCACCAGGGGCCCCCCGCCCGTCTTC

v_call: TRBV27
j_call: TRBJ2-3
d_call: -
clone_size: -
cdr3_aa: CASKGDTQYF
cdr3_nt: TGTGCCAGCAAGGGGGATACGCAGTATTTT

v_call: TRBV21-1
j_call: TRBJ2-7
d_call: -
clone_size: few
cdr3_aa: CASRIPNPNGSAPNEQYF
cdr3_nt: TGTGCCAGCAGGATACCTAATCCCAACGGGTCAGCTCCTAACGAGCAGTACTTC

v_call: TRBV30
j_call: TRBJ2-1
d_call: TRBD2
clone_size: -
cdr3_aa: CAWRSSGGNEQFF
cdr3_nt: TGTGCCTGGAGGTCTAGCGGGGGTAATGAGCAGTTCTTC

v_call: TRBV6-1
j_call: TRBJ1-2
d_call: -
clone_size: -
cdr3_aa: CASSELTRGYTF
cdr3_nt: TGTGCCAGCAGTGAATTAACACGTGGCTACACCTTC

v_call: TRBV5-1
j_call: TRBJ2-3
d_call: TRBD2
clone_size: -
cdr3_aa: CASSLERGGAYTQYF
cdr3_nt: TGCGCCAGCAGCTTGGAGCGCGGGGGGGCGTATACGCAGTATTTT

v_call: TRBV30
j_call: TRBJ1-5
d_call: -
clone_size: -
cdr3_aa: CAWSGGGQPQHF
cdr3_nt: TGTGCCTGGAGTGGAGGGGGACAGCCCCAGCATTTT

v_call: TRBV5-1
j_call: TRBJ2-5
d_call: TRBD2
clone_size: -
cdr3_aa: CASSRLAGQETQYF
cdr3_nt: TGCGCCAGCAGCCGACTAGCGGGACAAGAGACCCAGTACTTC